Below, one T cell receptor (beta chain) is given with its context. This clone's antigen is unknown. Base qualities are missing; no much larger clone stands one base away. This sample is part of a study of T cell responses to AZD1222 COVID-19 vaccine (dated by TCRdb to about 2021). Notes on the research overall: A total of approximately 240 trial participants underwent TCR sequencing, of whom 207 received two doses of AZD1222 and approximately 25 received two doses of the MenACWY control vaccine. Trial participants were enrolled into age subgroups of 18-55, 56-69 and 70-plus years, which contained approximately 150, 28 and 58 TCR-sequenced participants, respectively.

Based on the germline V gene, the CDR1 and CDR2 sequences are MDHEN and SYDVKM. After removal of 8 bases from V and 5 bases from J, the junction retains 6 bases not matched to a gene. The CDR3 goes from the cysteine to the phenylalanine over 13 residues. Only CDR3 DNA remains: 39 bases, in frame from the first base. What this sample's time point label stands for: about 28 days (+/-7) after the second vaccine dose. AZD1222 recipients given second doses at about 4 weeks or at about 12 weeks were pooled, since spike-specific TCR depth and breadth were not found to differ between the two schedules. Vaccinee samples were obtained from the UK trials COV001 and COV002, which included a single-blind randomized controlled phase 2/3 trial of AZD1222 (ChAdOx1 nCoV-19) in healthy adults. For TCRbeta chain sequencing, PBMC samples from trial participants were taken at day 0 and at day 28 after the second dose.

The CDR3 regions of human TCRbeta chains were analyzed by immunosequencing. From the authors' description of their analysis: Repertoire TCRs were matched against a reference library of SARS-CoV-2-specific TCRs generated with the MIRA antigen-specificity platform. Breadth was defined as the fraction of unique TCRs that were SARS-CoV-2-associated, and depth was defined as the fraction of total T cells that were SARS-CoV-2-associated. Each spike-specific TCR was assigned to its reactive spike region and to a CD4 or CD8 class using the MIRA data. Log10-transformed breadth and depth values were compared by one-way ANOVA with Sidak's multiple comparisons tests. In its TCRdb copy, this immuneACCESS table keeps in-frame sequences only and misses some clones. Where compared with another copy, unresolved V genes explain less than half of these, and the others have no known cause. V, J and clone size were drawn from that table, and D and trimming were deduced from the DNA. The sample data list about 120,000 clones, and around 93% of these were observed just once. Of the sample, 5% falls within the top ten clones.

What the study reported, not specific to this receptor: Spike-specific TCR breadth and depth rose significantly after two AZD1222 doses compared with day 0 and with MenACWY recipients. The whole spike protein was spanned by vaccine-associated CD4 TCRs, and dominant responses were seen in regions 160-218 and 743-854. Participants were mostly white British, with more females than males. The authors suggested clonal diversity may have been underestimated. The 56-69-year group was small, and its depth increase did not reach significance, likely because of low power. Epitopes outside the regions mutated in the B.1.351 and B.1.1.7 variants were reportedly recognized by nearly half of the unique spike-specific TCRs. Because no day 14 peak-response samples were available, repertoires were characterized only after the peak T cell response. Conclusions about previously exposed vaccinees are limited because only 5 or 6 AZD1222 recipients were SARS-CoV-2 seropositive at baseline.

The TCR sequence derives from an adult who received the AZD1222 COVID-19 vaccine. Sequenced material: peripheral blood, taken 28 days after the second AZD1222 dose. The chain joins TRBV28 to TRBJ1-3; 7 nucleotides in the junction match TRBD1. The bases read TGTGCCAGCCGGTCGACAGGGAGAAACACCATATATTTT. This yields the protein CASRSTGRNTIYF.